A single sample is the source of the 10 T cell receptor beta chains below, sequenced in a study of beta chain features in type 1 diabetes. Of the isolated RNA, all was reverse transcribed, and so the sequenced material was expressed TCRB transcripts. Assay used: immunoSEQ multiplex PCR; TCRdb lists only in-frame clones, some missing. The sample lists around 300,000 clones, around 7.3% occurring once. Sequences were obtained from central memory CD4+ T cells from blood. Source of these receptors: a young woman in good health.

This clone was observed a few times. The chain combines TRBV9 with TRBJ2-1; possible D gene TRBD2, 6 bases. CDR1 and CDR2 from the germline V gene are SGDLS and YYNGEE. CDR3 length equals 15 residues. Between the trimmed V and J ends, which lost 0 bases and 8 bases, there was a span of 15 bases. The CDR3 DNA sequence: TGTGCCAGCAGCGTAGTGGCCGGGAGCAAGGATGAGCAGTTCTTC. Its translation: CASSVVAGSKDEQFF.

This clone was counted only a few times. The chain couples TRBV9 to TRBJ2-1; D perhaps matches TRBD2 (5 bases). The germline gives CDR1 SGDLS, CDR2 YYNGEE. The CDR3 covers 15 residues. V was trimmed by 4 bases and J by 5 bases, leaving 16 bases between them. The CDR3 region has the DNA TGTGCCAGCAGCTCCAGACCCAGGCGGGACAATGAGCAGTTCTTC. Its protein is CASSSRPRRDNEQFF.

The rearrangement uses TRBV6-6 and TRBJ1-1, with D uncertain. Trimming took 6 bases from V and 5 from J, leaving 16 bases between them. The CDR3 has 14 amino acids. Germline CDR1 and CDR2: MNHNY and SVGAGI (reference sequence). CDR3 protein: CASSPLYSYTEAFF. For the CDR3, the DNA is TGTGCCAGCAGCCCCCTATATTCGTATACTGAAGCTTTCTTT.

This clone was counted only a few times. This chain uses TRBV15 with TRBJ2-3; possibly TRBD1 for D (5 bases). This CDR3 is 13 amino acids long. Germline values: CDR1 LNHNV, CDR2 YYDKDF (reference sequence). V dropped 8 bases and J dropped 6 bases, with 15 bases sitting between them. The DNA of the CDR3 is TGTGCCACCTCTTTCTCGAAGGGGGATACGCAGTATTTT. As protein: CATSFSKGDTQYF. The complete variable domain, with remaining parts taken from reference TRBV15 and TRBJ2-3, reads DAMVIQNPRYQVTQFGKPVTLSCSQTLNHNVMYWYQQKSSQAPKLLFHYYDKDFNNEADTPDNFQSRRPNTSFCFLDIRSPGLGDTAMYLCATSFSKGDTQYFGPGTRLTVL.

This clone showed up just a few times. This sequence joins TRBV5-4 and TRBJ2-2; D remains ambiguous. The CDR3 runs to 13 residues. From germline, CDR1 is SGHNT and CDR2 YYREEE (reference sequence). Deletions cut 4 bases from V and 2 bases from J, with 6 bases between. CDR3 loop: CASSVSNTGELFF. The CDR3 nucleotides are TGTGCCAGCAGCGTTTCAAACACCGGGGAGCTGTTTTTT.

The sample holds many counts of this clone. V is TRBV7-6 and J is TRBJ1-2, with 7 nucleotides matching TRBD1. This CDR3 has 13 amino acids. The germline V gene has CDR1 SGHVS and CDR2 FNYEAQ. V trimming: 1 base; J trimming: 8 bases; junction bases outside the gene matches: 4. The CDR3 protein is CASSLGQGYGYTF. Written as DNA, the CDR3 is TGTGCCAGCAGCTTAGGACAGGGCTACGGCTACACCTTC.

This clone was observed at least ten times. V is TRBV19 and J is TRBJ2-3; D remains unclear. Germline V CDR1 and CDR2: LNHDA, SQIVND (reference sequence). Trimming left V 3 bases short and J 7 bases short, with 11 bases between. There are 13 residues in the CDR3. CDR3: CASSIPQANTQYF. CDR3 DNA sequence: TGTGCCAGTAGTATTCCCCAGGCAAATACGCAGTATTTT.

The chain carries TRBV11-2 and TRBJ1-4; the D is unclear. Germline CDR1 and CDR2: SGHAT and FQNNGV. With 6 bases removed from V and 0 bases from J, the gap between germline ends came to 8 bases. This CDR3 has 14 residues. CDR3 region: CASSFTTTNEKLFF. The CDR3 nucleotides are TGTGCCAGCAGTTTTACTACAACTAATGAAAAACTGTTTTTT.

In this sample, this clone turned up a few times. The genes are TRBV7-2 and TRBJ2-7; TRBD1 agrees at 11 bases. J was trimmed by 3 bases and V by 1 base; bases with no gene match: 2. Germline CDR1 and CDR2: SGHTA and FQGNSA. The CDR3 spans 15 residues. The chain's CDR3 is CASSLGTGGVYEQYV. CDR3 sequence (DNA): TGTGCCAGCAGCTTAGGGACAGGGGGCGTCTACGAGCAGTACGTC.

This clone has more than one count but fewer than ten. The CDR3 DNA reads TGTGCCAGTAGTTTGCGGGGAGGCACAGATACGCAGTATTTT. Translation: CASSLRGGTDTQYF. The rearrangement links TRBV19 to TRBJ2-3; a possible D gene is TRBD2 (6 bases). Germline V gives CDR1 LNHDA, CDR2 SQIVND (reference sequence). V was shortened by 5 bases and J by 1 base, with 10 bases between the two germline ends. The CDR3 consists of 14 residues. Combining the CDR3 with reference TRBV19 and TRBJ2-3 gives the whole variable domain DGGITQSPKYLFRKEGQNVTLSCEQNLNHDAMYWYRQDPGQGLRLIYYSQIVNDFQKGDIAEGYSVSREKKESFPLTVTSAQKNPTAFYLCASSLRGGTDTQYFGPGTRLTVL.